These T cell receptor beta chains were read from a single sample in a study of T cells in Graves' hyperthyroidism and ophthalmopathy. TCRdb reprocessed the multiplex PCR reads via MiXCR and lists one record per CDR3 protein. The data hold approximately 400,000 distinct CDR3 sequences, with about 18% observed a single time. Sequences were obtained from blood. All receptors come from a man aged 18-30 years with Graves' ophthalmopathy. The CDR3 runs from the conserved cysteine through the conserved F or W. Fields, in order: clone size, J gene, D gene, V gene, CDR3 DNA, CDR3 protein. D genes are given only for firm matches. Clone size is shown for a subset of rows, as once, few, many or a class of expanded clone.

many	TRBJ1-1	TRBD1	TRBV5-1	TGCGCCAGCAGCCGACAGGGGGCGTATACTGAAGCTTTCTTT	CASSRQGAYTEAFF
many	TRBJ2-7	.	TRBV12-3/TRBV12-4	TGTGCCAGCAGCCCTGACACAACCTACGAGCAGTACTTC	CASSPDTTYEQYF
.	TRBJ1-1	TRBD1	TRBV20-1	TGCAGTGCTAGAGCCAGGACAGGAATGAACACTGAAGCTTTCTTT	CSARARTGMNTEAFF
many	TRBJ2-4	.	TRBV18	TGTGCCAGCTCACCATCCTCGTCGTGGGGTACCATTCAGTACTTC	CASSPSSSWGTIQYF
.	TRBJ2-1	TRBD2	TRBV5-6	TGTGCCAGCAGCCCTGGGACTAGCGTCAAGAACGAGCAGTTCTTC	CASSPGTSVKNEQFF
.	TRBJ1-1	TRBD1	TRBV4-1	TGCGCCAGCAGCCAAGGGCCGGCAGCAGGGGGCGTTTCTGAAGCTTTCTTT	CASSQGPAAGGVSEAFF
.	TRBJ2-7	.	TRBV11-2	TGTGCCAGCAGCTTAGTAACAGGGCTTACCTACGAGCAGTACTTC	CASSLVTGLTYEQYF
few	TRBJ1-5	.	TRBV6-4	TGTGCCAGCAGTGAGTTTAGCAATCAGCCCCAGCATTTT	CASSEFSNQPQHF
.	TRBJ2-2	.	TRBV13	TGTGCCAGCAGCTTTTGGGGCGGGGAGCTGTTTTTT	CASSFWGGELFF
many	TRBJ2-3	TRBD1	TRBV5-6	TGTGCCAGCAGCTCACAGGGGACAACAGATACGCAGTATTTT	CASSSQGTTDTQYF
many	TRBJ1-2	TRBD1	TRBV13	TGTGCCAGCAGCCCCGACACAGGGGATGGCTACACCTTC	CASSPDTGDGYTF
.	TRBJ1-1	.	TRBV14	TGTGCCAGCAGCCATGCGGGGTCGAACACTGAAGCTTTCTTT	CASSHAGSNTEAFF
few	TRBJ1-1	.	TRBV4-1	TGCGCCAGCAGCCAAGATCGAAACACGAACACTGAAGCTTTCTTT	CASSQDRNTNTEAFF
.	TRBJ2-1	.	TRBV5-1	TGCGCCAGCAGCCTGTTGGGGCTGTCCTACAATGAGCAGTTCTTC	CASSLLGLSYNEQFF
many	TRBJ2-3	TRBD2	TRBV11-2	TGTGCCAGCAGCTTAGCCCTTCTAGCGGGGGGGCAAACAGATACGCAGTATTTT	CASSLALLAGGQTDTQYF
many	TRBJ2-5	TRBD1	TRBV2	TGTGCCAGCCGAGGCGTATCGGGACAGCAAGAGACCCAGTACTTC	CASRGVSGQQETQYF
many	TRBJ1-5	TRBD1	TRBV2	TGTGCCAGCAGTGGAACAGGGGGGATTAGCAATCAGCCCCAGCATTTT	CASSGTGGISNQPQHF
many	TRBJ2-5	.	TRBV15	TGTGCCACCAGCAGAGTCCCTCAGGGAACCGGGCGAGAGACCCAGTACTTC	CATSRVPQGTGRETQYF
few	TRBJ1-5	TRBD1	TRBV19	TGTGCCAGTCGGACAGGGAGGGAAACTCAGCCCCAGCATTTT	CASRTGRETQPQHF
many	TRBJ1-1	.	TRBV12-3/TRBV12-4	TGTGCCAGCAGTTTACGGCGGACAGACACTGAAGCTTTCTTT	CASSLRRTDTEAFF
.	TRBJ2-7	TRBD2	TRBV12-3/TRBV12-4	TGTGCCAGCAGTTTTCGGGGGCATAAAGCGGGGGCCTCCTACGAGCAGTACTTC	CASSFRGHKAGASYEQYF
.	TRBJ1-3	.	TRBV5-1	TGCGCCAGCAGCTTGGAGGCAGGGAGATCTGGAAACACCATATATTTT	CASSLEAGRSGNTIYF
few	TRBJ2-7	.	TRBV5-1	TGCGCCAGCAGCTCACCGACTGACAGTGTCTCCTACGAGCAGTACTTC	CASSSPTDSVSYEQYF
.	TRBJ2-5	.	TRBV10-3	TGTGCCATCGGCCGGACGGTCCAAGAGACCCAGTACTTC	CAIGRTVQETQYF
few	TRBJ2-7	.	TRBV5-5	TGTGCCAGCAGCTTGGAGTGGGGTACCTACGAGCAGTACTTC	CASSLEWGTYEQYF
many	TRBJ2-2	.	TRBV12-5	TGTGCTAGTGGTTTGGTACTTGGGATGGCCGGGGAGCTGTTTTTT	CASGLVLGMAGELFF
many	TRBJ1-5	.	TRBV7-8	TGTGCCAGCAGCTCCGGGACAACCAGGCAGCCCCAGCATTTT	CASSSGTTRQPQHF
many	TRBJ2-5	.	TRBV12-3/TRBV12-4	TGTGCCAGCAGCCCCCCCGGCGCATACCAGTACTTC	CASSPPGAYQYF
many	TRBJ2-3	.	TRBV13	TGTGCCAGCAGCTCAACTAGAGATACGCAGTATTTT	CASSSTRDTQYF
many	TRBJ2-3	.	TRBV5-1	TGCGCCAGCAGCTTGGCCGTCTGGCAGACCACAGATACGCAGTATTTT	CASSLAVWQTTDTQYF
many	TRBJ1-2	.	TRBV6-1	TGTGCCAGCACTAGAGACGGAAACTATGGCTACACCTTC	CASTRDGNYGYTF
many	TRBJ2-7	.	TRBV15	TGTGCCACCAGCAGAGGGGGGACCTACGAGCAGTACTTC	CATSRGGTYEQYF
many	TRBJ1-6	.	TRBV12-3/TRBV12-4	TGTGCCAGCAAGACAGCCTATAATTCACCCCTCCACTTT	CASKTAYNSPLHF
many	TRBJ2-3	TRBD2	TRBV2	TGTGCCAGCAGGATAGACAGGGTTGAGCGGGGGGCCCGCACAGATACGCAGTATTTT	CASRIDRVERGARTDTQYF
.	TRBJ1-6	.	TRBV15	TGTGCCACTTCTGGTCCCGAATGGAATTTACCCCTCCACTTT	CATSGPEWNLPLHF
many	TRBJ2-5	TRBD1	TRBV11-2	TGTGCCAGCAGCAACCCGGGACAGCCGGAGACCCAGTACTTC	CASSNPGQPETQYF
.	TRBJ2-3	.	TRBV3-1	TGTGCCAGCAGCCACCCCAGAAGCACAGATACGCAGTATTTT	CASSHPRSTDTQYF
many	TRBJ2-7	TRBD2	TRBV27	TGTGCCAGCAGAGCTACGACGGGACTAGCGGTTTACGAGCAGTACTTC	CASRATTGLAVYEQYF
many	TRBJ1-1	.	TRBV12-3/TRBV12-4	TGTGCCAGCAGTTTCCCCAACACTGAAGCTTTCTTT	CASSFPNTEAFF
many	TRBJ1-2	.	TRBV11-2	TGTGCCAGCAGCCAAGACAGTGTGGGCGGCTACACCTTC	CASSQDSVGGYTF
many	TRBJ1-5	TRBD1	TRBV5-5	TGTGCCAGCAGCTTGGGGACAGGGGCGGGGGGCAATCAGCCCCAGCATTTT	CASSLGTGAGGNQPQHF
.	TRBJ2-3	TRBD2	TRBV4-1	TGCGCCAGCAGCCACCCGGGACTAGCGGGTTTCACAGATACGCAGTATTTT	CASSHPGLAGFTDTQYF
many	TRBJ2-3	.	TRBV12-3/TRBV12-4	TGTGCCAGCAGCTCCCTTCACCCGGGACTCAGCACAGATACGCAGTATTTT	CASSSLHPGLSTDTQYF
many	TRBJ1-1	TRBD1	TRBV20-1	TGCAGTGCTAGAGTCCCGGGACAGGAAGCGGGAGAAGCTTTCTTT	CSARVPGQEAGEAFF
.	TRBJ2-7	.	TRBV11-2	TGTGCCAGCAGCTTCCCGGGACCTCAGGGAGGCGAGCAGTACTTC	CASSFPGPQGGEQYF